A single sample is the source of the 23 T cell receptor beta chains below, sequenced in a study of CD8 T cells in Susac syndrome. After extraction with the RNeasy kit, about 0.5 to 1 ug of the RNA was reverse transcribed using random hexamers. MiXCR, run by TCRdb on the immunoSEQ multiplex PCR reads, gives a single entry per CDR3 protein. This sample has 250,000 or so distinct CDR3 sequences, with roughly 93% found just once. The sequencing sample was made of CD4+ T cells from PBMCs. The receptors shown here come from a human donor with multiple sclerosis.

This sequence joins TRBV3-1 and TRBJ1-1, with TRBD1 as a possible D gene (6 bases). V gave up 0 bases and J gave up 3 bases, with 11 bases separating them. The CDR3 sequence is 15 residues long. CDR1 and CDR2 from the germline V gene are LGHDT and YNNKEL (reference sequence). CDR3 sequence: CASSQEAGAHTEAFF. CDR3 in DNA: TGTGCCAGCAGCCAAGAGGCAGGGGCACACACTGAAGCTTTCTTT.

The rearrangement uses TRBV23-1 and TRBJ2-7; 7 bases are a match to TRBD1. TRBV23-1 is annotated as an ORF whose role is uncertain. Trimming cost V 3 bases and J 1 base; bases outside gene matches: 6. The length of the CDR3 is 15 residues. CDR3 nucleotides: TGCGCCAGCAGTCAGGGCAGGGGGTTTTCCTACGAGCAGTACTTC. It encodes CASSQGRGFSYEQYF.

The table lists this clonotype with a count of one. The chain recombines TRBV14 with TRBJ2-2; 10 bases match TRBD1. From germline, CDR1 is SGHDN and CDR2 FVKESK. Unmatched junction bases numbered 5, after V lost 4 bases and J lost 6 bases. The CDR3 is 15 amino acids. In DNA form, the CDR3 reads TGTGCCAGCAGCCCGGGACAGGGGTGGTCCGGGGAGCTGTTTTTT. This translates into CASSPGQGWSGELFF.

The V and J genes are TRBV30 and TRBJ1-2; 10 positions match TRBD1. CDR1 is GTSNPN and CDR2 is SVGIG in the germline V gene (reference sequence). Unmatched junction bases numbered 9, after V lost 3 bases and J lost 8 bases. This CDR3 comprises 14 residues. The CDR3 loop reads CAWRNPGTGEGYTF. The CDR3 DNA sequence: TGTGCCTGGAGGAATCCCGGGACAGGGGAAGGCTACACCTTC.

The chain combines TRBV12-3 or TRBV12-4 with TRBJ1-1, with TRBD1 as a possible D gene (5 bases). Trimming removed 4 bases from V and 0 bases from J, with 12 bases in between. The CDR3 is 15 amino acids. CDR3 amino acids: CASSWDPGLNTEAFF. Here the CDR3 DNA reads TGTGCCAGCAGTTGGGACCCAGGGCTGAACACTGAAGCTTTCTTT.

This clonotype occurred once. This rearrangement joins TRBV5-1 to TRBJ1-3; a possible D gene is TRBD1 (5 bases). V lost 0 bases and J lost 0, with 16 bases in between. The CDR3 has 18 residues. From germline, CDR1 is SGHRS and CDR2 YFSETQ. CDR3 in amino acids: CASSLAGAGGVSGNTIYF. CDR3 nucleotides: TGCGCCAGCAGCTTGGCCGGGGCAGGAGGGGTCTCTGGAAACACCATATATTTT.

The J gene is TRBJ2-3, the V gene TRBV19; 7 nucleotides line up with TRBD2. Germline V gives CDR1 LNHDA, CDR2 SQIVND (reference sequence). V was clipped by 6 bases and J by 11 bases; unmatched bases: 5. The CDR3 totals 11 residues. The chain's CDR3 is CASRGGTKQYF. CDR3 bases: TGTGCCAGTAGGGGAGGGACTAAGCAGTATTTT.

The V and J genes are TRBV12-3 or TRBV12-4 and TRBJ2-2; D may match TRBD1 or TRBD2 (6 bases each). The CDR3 extends over 14 amino acids. Trimming removed 6 bases from V and 9 bases from J, with 17 bases in between. The CDR3 is CASSLQGGVRELFF. In nucleotides, the CDR3 is TGTGCCAGCAGCCTACAGGGAGGAGTCCGGGAGCTGTTTTTT.

Here the CDR3 reads CAIRVQGGTEAFF. The CDR3 bases are TGTGCCATCAGGGTACAGGGGGGGACTGAAGCTTTCTTT. The chain joins TRBV10-3 to TRBJ1-1; TRBD1 matches 8 bases. There are 13 residues in the CDR3. V dropped 6 bases and J dropped 5; count of bases not matched to a gene: 5. CDR1 and CDR2 (germline): ENHRY, SYGVKD.

The gene calls are TRBV29-1 and TRBJ2-3, with 8 bases fitting TRBD2. V lost 6 bases and J lost 0; bases outside the gene matches: 5. This CDR3 is 14 amino acids long. Germline V gives CDR1 SQVTM, CDR2 ANQGSEA. The CDR3 nucleotides read TGCAGCGTATTAGCGGGATTAAGCACAGATACGCAGTATTTT. It encodes CSVLAGLSTDTQYF.

As regards this clonotype: A junction end diverges from the germline sequence, so it may reflect a read error. The rearrangement uses TRBV7-9 and TRBJ2-3; D gene unclear. The CDR3 consists of 12 residues. CDR1 is SEHNR and CDR2 is FQNEAQ in the germline V gene (reference sequence). The CDR3 here is CASSLNGDTQYF. CDR3 sequence (DNA): TGTGCCAGCAGCTTAAACGGCGATACGCAGTATTTC. Full variable domain (rest looked up from reference TRBV7-9 and TRBJ2-3): DTGVSQNPRHKITKRGQNVTFRCDPISEHNRLYWYRQTLGQGPEFLTYFQNEAQLEKSRLLSDRFSAERPKGSFSTLEIQRTEQGDSAMYLCASSLNGDTQYFGPGTRLTVL.

V is TRBV12-3 or TRBV12-4 and J is TRBJ2-1; a possible D gene is TRBD1 (5 bases). The V gene lost 0 bases and the J gene lost 2 bases, with 8 bases spanning the gap. The CDR3 is 15 amino acids. The CDR3 here is CASSLARRAYNEQFF. In DNA, the CDR3 is TGTGCCAGCAGTTTAGCTCGCAGGGCCTACAATGAGCAGTTCTTC.

This clonotype was observed a single time. The chain combines TRBV28 with TRBJ2-7, with TRBD2 matching 11 bases. The CDR3 has 19 residues. J was trimmed by 5 bases and V by 3 bases; bases with no gene match: 18. Germline V lookup: CDR1 MDHEN, CDR2 SYDVKM. The CDR3 DNA reads TGTGCCAGCAGTTTCGGTAGCGGGGGGGCATGGGGCATGATCCACGAGCAGTACTTC. This codes for CASSFGSGGAWGMIHEQYF.

The chain links TRBV28 to TRBJ1-2; D not certain. Trimming removed 4 bases from V and 4 bases from J, with 7 bases in between. Germline CDR1 reads MDHEN; CDR2 reads SYDVKM. CDR3 size: 12 residues. CDR3 DNA sequence: TGTGCCAGCAGTTCTTTTCTCTATGGCTACACCTTC. Its translation is CASSSFLYGYTF.

This chain uses TRBV6-6 with TRBJ2-5; D is tentatively TRBD1 or TRBD2 (5 bases each). Germline V gene lookup returns CDR1 MNHNY and CDR2 SVGAGI (reference sequence). The V gene lost 6 bases and the J gene lost 4 bases, with 9 bases spanning the gap. This CDR3 is built from 12 residues. The CDR3 nucleotides read TGTGCCAGCAGGGGACCAGGAGAGACCCAGTACTTC. The encoded protein is CASRGPGETQYF.

This clonotype has only one observation. The chain has TRBV12-3 or TRBV12-4 and TRBJ1-4; perhaps TRBD1 as D (5 bases). The V and J ends lost 6 bases and 6 bases respectively, with 14 bases between them. The CDR3 is 14 residues long. The CDR3: CASRPGLSHEKLFF. The CDR3 region has the DNA TGTGCCAGCAGGCCGGGACTGTCGCATGAAAAACTGTTTTTT.

V gene TRBV12-3 or TRBV12-4 combines with J gene TRBJ2-1; 12 bases agree with TRBD2. The CDR3 runs 14 residues. V shed 6 bases and J 15 bases; nucleotides not matched to a gene: 12. In DNA form, the CDR3 reads TGTGCCAGCAGGCTATCGACTAGCGGGGGCCGGGGGTTCTTC. Amino acid sequence: CASRLSTSGGRGFF.

This chain uses TRBV7-9 with TRBJ1-1; D possibly corresponds to TRBD1 (5 bases). The CDR3 has 14 amino acids. The V gene's germline CDR1 is SEHNR and CDR2 FQNEAQ (reference sequence). Trimming took off 3 bases at V and 1 base at J, with 9 bases between the two ends. The CDR3 DNA reads TGTGCCAGCAGCTTTGGACACAAGAACACTGAAGCTTTCTTT. Protein product: CASSFGHKNTEAFF.

The chain links TRBV30 to TRBJ2-5; 14 positions agree with TRBD2. The CDR3 sequence is 16 residues long. V was clipped by 1 base and J by 5 bases; unmatched bases: 6. Germline CDR1 GTSNPN, CDR2 SVGIG (reference sequence). The CDR3 sequence: CAWSAGTSGSTETQYF. CDR3 sequence (DNA): TGTGCCTGGAGTGCCGGGACTAGCGGGAGTACGGAGACCCAGTACTTC.

The chain uses TRBV12-5 and TRBJ2-3; D is unclear. CDR1 is LGHNT, CDR2 FRNRAP, per germline. Between the trimmed V and J ends, which lost 1 base and 2 bases, there was a span of 4 bases. This CDR3 has 13 amino acids. This chain's CDR3 is CASGLGVTDTQYF. The CDR3 nucleotides are TGTGCTAGTGGTTTGGGTGTCACAGATACGCAGTATTTT.

This clonotype occurred once. V usage is TRBV7-9 and J usage is TRBJ1-2; D is perhaps TRBD1 (5 bases). CDR1 and CDR2 (germline): SEHNR, FQNEAQ (reference sequence). The V end was cut by 5 bases, the J end by 10 bases, with 17 bases between. The CDR3 contains 13 residues. For the CDR3, the DNA is TGTGCCAGCAGCCCAGGGCGGGGAATATCCTACACCTTC. Translation gives CASSPGRGISYTF.

The chain has TRBV5-1 and TRBJ1-1; 9 bases agree with TRBD1. Germline trimming cut 2 bases from V and 1 base from J; bases unmatched to any gene: 3. The CDR3 covers 15 residues. Germline CDR1 SGHRS, CDR2 YFSETQ. The CDR3 DNA sequence: TGCGCCAGCAGCTTACAGGGGGCGTCGAACACTGAAGCTTTCTTT. Protein: CASSLQGASNTEAFF.

This chain joins TRBV14 and TRBJ1-1; possible D gene TRBD1, 6 bases. This CDR3 contains 13 residues. Trimming took 4 bases from V and 5 from J, leaving 11 bases between them. Germline assignment: CDR1 SGHDN and CDR2 FVKESK. CDR3 nucleotides: TGTGCCAGCAGCCTTTGGACAGATACTGAAGCTTTCTTT. As protein: CASSLWTDTEAFF.